Presented here are 21 T cell receptor beta chains from one specimen sequenced in a study of T cells in Graves' hyperthyroidism and ophthalmopathy. RNA transcripts served as the template for amplifying TCR beta CDR3 regions. The study used the HTBI primer set for a first-round RT-PCR of the TCR CDR3. TCRdb analysed the multiplex PCR reads with MiXCR anew, one entry per CDR3 protein. The sample has some 300,000 distinct CDR3 sequences, 13% seen once. The source material was blood. The receptor set was obtained from a woman in her thirties with Graves' hyperthyroidism that later progressed to Graves' ophthalmopathy.

This clonotype appeared many times. The chain has TRBV5-1 and TRBJ2-7, with TRBD2 matching over 7 bases. The trim removed 2 bases at V and 5 bases at J, leaving 10 bases unmatched. Germline V lookup: CDR1 SGHRS, CDR2 YFSETQ. The CDR3 is made up of 15 amino acids. The DNA of the CDR3 is TGCGCCAGCAGCTTTGGCGGGAGTTGGTCCGACGAGCAGTACTTC. As protein: CASSFGGSWSDEQYF.

This chain joins TRBV4-3 and TRBJ2-7, with D uncertain. CDR1 is LGHNA, CDR2 YSLEER, per germline. The CDR3 is 14 residues long. V was shortened by 1 base and J by 2 bases, with 9 bases between the two germline ends. In nucleotides, the CDR3 is TGCGCCAGCAGCCAAGGAATAGGGCCCTACGAGCAGTACTTC. It translates to CASSQGIGPYEQYF.

This clonotype was counted ten times or more. The V gene is TRBV27, the J gene TRBJ1-1, with D possibly TRBD1 on 5 matching bases. V was pared by 5 bases and J by 1 base, with 14 bases between. The CDR3 sequence is 15 residues long. Germline CDR1 MNHEY, CDR2 SMNVEV (reference sequence). The CDR3 region has the DNA TGTGCCAGCAGTCGGGACCCTAAGGCGAACACTGAAGCTTTCTTT. Protein sequence: CASSRDPKANTEAFF.

This clonotype was detected ten times or more. This chain links TRBV12-3 or TRBV12-4 with TRBJ2-3; the D gene is possibly TRBD2 (5 bases). This CDR3 has 15 residues. Trimming took 3 bases from V and 2 from J, leaving 12 bases between them. Here the CDR3 reads CASSFGLAHTDTQYF. DNA for the CDR3: TGTGCCAGCAGTTTCGGGCTAGCCCACACAGATACGCAGTATTTT.

This clonotype has at least ten counts. J is TRBJ1-2 and V is TRBV15; D is perhaps TRBD1 (5 bases). The V end was cut by 8 bases, the J end by 8 bases, with 21 bases between. The CDR3 has 14 amino acids. Germline V gene data show CDR1 as LNHNV and CDR2 as YYDKDF (reference sequence). CDR3 nucleotides: TGTGCCACCGCAATGGACCGCCCCCGGGGCGGCTACACCTTC. This codes for CATAMDRPRGGYTF.

This clonotype was detected many times. CDR3 sequence: CASSQDTAESSYNEQFF. The CDR3 nucleotides read TGTGCCAGCAGCCAAGATACAGCGGAGAGCTCCTACAATGAGCAGTTCTTC. The V and J genes are TRBV4-2 and TRBJ2-1, with D possibly being TRBD2 (5 bases). Germline CDR1 LGHNA, CDR2 YNFKEQ. V gave up 0 bases and J gave up 0 bases, with 12 bases separating them. CDR3 length: 17 amino acids.

The table lists this clonotype with many counts. This chain uses TRBV19 with TRBJ1-2; D unclear. The CDR3 consists of 13 residues. Germline CDR1 reads LNHDA; CDR2 reads SQIVND (reference sequence). V dropped 7 bases and J dropped 8 bases, with 17 bases sitting between them. DNA of the CDR3: TGTGCCAGTACCTTGGGAGGAAATGGCGGCTACACCTTC. This sequence encodes CASTLGGNGGYTF.

This chain joins TRBV6-1 and TRBJ1-1; TRBD1 agrees at 7 bases. The ends lost 5 bases at V and 10 bases at J; junction bases unmatched: 13. The CDR3 sequence is 14 residues long. Germline V lookup: CDR1 MNHNS, CDR2 SASEGT. CDR3 coding DNA: TGTGCCAGCAGTCACCACCGACAGGGCGTCGGAGCTTTCTTT. This gives the protein CASSHHRQGVGAFF.

The chain recombines TRBV10-3 with TRBJ2-2; 8 bases align to TRBD2. Looked up from germline, CDR1 is ENHRY and CDR2 is SYGVKD. The CDR3 contains 16 residues. V lost 4 bases, J lost 4 bases, and 8 bases stayed unmatched. The CDR3 reads CAISGSVGRGTGELFF. The CDR3 bases are TGTGCCATCAGTGGGTCTGTCGGGAGGGGCACCGGGGAGCTGTTTTTT.

This clonotype showed up many times. The chain uses TRBV28 and TRBJ2-5, with 8 bases matching TRBD2. Per the germline V gene, CDR1 is MDHEN and CDR2 is SYDVKM. V was clipped by 5 bases and J by 2 bases; unmatched bases: 13. The CDR3 extends over 17 amino acids. CDR3 DNA sequence: TGTGCCAGCAGTCCCCGAGTTGGTAGCGGGGAACAAGAGACCCAGTACTTC. Its translation: CASSPRVGSGEQETQYF.

This clonotype was counted many times. The chain recombines TRBV27 with TRBJ2-7, with D perhaps given as TRBD1 or TRBD2 (6 bases each). The germline V gene has CDR1 MNHEY and CDR2 SMNVEV (reference sequence). Trimming left V 6 bases short and J 5 bases short, with 14 bases between. The CDR3 runs 13 residues. This chain's CDR3 is CASSPIGGHEQYF. For the CDR3, the DNA is TGTGCCAGCAGCCCCATAGGGGGGCACGAGCAGTACTTC.

This clonotype has only a few counts. The CDR3 sequence is CASSSSSGTSTDTQYF. DNA for the CDR3: TGCGCCAGCAGCTCCTCTAGCGGGACAAGCACAGATACGCAGTATTTT. The rearrangement joins TRBV5-1 to TRBJ2-3, with 9 bases fitting TRBD2. The CDR3 has 16 residues. Germline V CDR1 and CDR2: SGHRS, YFSETQ. V was pared by 3 bases and J by 0 bases, with 5 bases of the junction left unmatched.

The CDR3 reads CSARDGWEGYGYTF. CDR3 in DNA: TGCAGTGCGCGGGACGGCTGGGAAGGCTATGGCTACACCTTC. The V call is TRBV20-1, the J call TRBJ1-2, with a tentative D call TRBD1 (5 bases). V was clipped by 6 bases and J by 4 bases, with 18 bases between them. Germline V CDR1 and CDR2: DFQATT, SNEGSKA (reference sequence). The CDR3 is made up of 14 amino acids.

The CDR3 DNA follows: TGTGCCAGCAGCTTAAAAGGTCTAGAGGCTGGGGAGACCCAGTACTTC. It is translated as CASSLKGLEAGETQYF. The chain couples TRBV7-9 to TRBJ2-5; the D is unclear. Trimming pared 2 bases from V and 5 bases from J, leaving 18 bases between. CDR3 length: 16 residues. Germline lookup yields CDR1 SEHNR and CDR2 FQNEAQ (reference sequence).

This clonotype showed up just once. The chain carries TRBV12-3 or TRBV12-4 and TRBJ1-4, with 7 bases lining up with TRBD1. CDR3 length: 14 residues. V lost 7 bases, J lost 7 bases, and 9 bases stayed unmatched. The CDR3 spells CASNSQGGSEKLFF. CDR3 DNA: TGTGCCAGCAATTCCCAGGGGGGTAGTGAAAAACTGTTTTTT.

This clonotype came up a few times. V usage is TRBV20-1 and J usage is TRBJ1-5, with TRBD1 identical over 9 bases. Germline CDR1 DFQATT, CDR2 SNEGSKA (reference sequence). V trimming: 0 bases; J trimming: 5 bases; junction bases outside the gene matches: 8. The CDR3 loop spans 16 amino acids. Here the CDR3 reads CSARDGGQGDYQPQHF. CDR3 nucleotides: TGCAGTGCTAGAGATGGGGGACAGGGAGATTATCAGCCCCAGCATTTT.

The chain recombines TRBV10-3 with TRBJ1-2, with TRBD1 matching 8 bases. The CDR3 is 12 amino acids. Losses at the gene ends were 3 bases for V and 7 bases for J; bases not matched to a gene: 1. The germline CDR1 and CDR2 sequences are ENHRY and SYGVKD. Here the CDR3 DNA reads TGTGCCATCAGTGACAGGGGGCTTGGCTACACCTTC. Amino acids: CAISDRGLGYTF.

This clonotype was detected a few times. The CDR3 bases are TGTGCCAGCAGGCTAACCGGGATTAGCGACTCCTACGAGCAGTACTTC. This sequence encodes CASRLTGISDSYEQYF. V usage is TRBV4-2 and J usage is TRBJ2-7; TRBD2 is a possible D gene (5 bases). Germline V gene lookup returns CDR1 LGHNA and CDR2 YNFKEQ. Trimming left V 6 bases short and J 0 bases short, with 18 bases between. The CDR3 is 16 amino acids.

Note on this clonotype: The junction does not match germline at one end; this may be a read error. The rearrangement joins TRBV28 to TRBJ1-4; 8 nucleotides align to TRBD1. The CDR3 is 14 amino acids. CDR1 is MDHEN and CDR2 is SYDVKM in the germline V gene. CDR3 nucleotides: TGTGCCAACAGTTCTGGACAGGGTAATGAAAAACTGTTTTTT. The encoded protein is CANSSGQGNEKLFF.

This clonotype was seen more than once but under ten times. The chain uses TRBV14 and TRBJ2-7; maybe TRBD2 (5 bases). The ends were cut back, 4 bases at V and 1 base at J, with 8 bases in the middle. Germline V gene data show CDR1 as SGHDN and CDR2 as FVKESK. This CDR3 comprises 13 residues. The CDR3 sequence is CASSRTPSYEQYF. CDR3 sequence (DNA): TGTGCCAGCAGCCGGACTCCTTCCTACGAGCAGTACTTC.

This clonotype came up a few times. One end of the junction does not line up with germline, which may come from a read error. J is TRBJ2-3 and V is TRBV15, with a possible D match to TRBD1 (6 bases). CDR1 LNHNV and CDR2 YYDKDF come from the germline V gene (reference sequence). This CDR3 region has 17 residues. The CDR3 here is CATSRGWGRGYTDTRYF. The CDR3 DNA follows: TGTGCCACCAGCAGAGGATGGGGCAGGGGCTACACAGATACGCGGTATTTT.